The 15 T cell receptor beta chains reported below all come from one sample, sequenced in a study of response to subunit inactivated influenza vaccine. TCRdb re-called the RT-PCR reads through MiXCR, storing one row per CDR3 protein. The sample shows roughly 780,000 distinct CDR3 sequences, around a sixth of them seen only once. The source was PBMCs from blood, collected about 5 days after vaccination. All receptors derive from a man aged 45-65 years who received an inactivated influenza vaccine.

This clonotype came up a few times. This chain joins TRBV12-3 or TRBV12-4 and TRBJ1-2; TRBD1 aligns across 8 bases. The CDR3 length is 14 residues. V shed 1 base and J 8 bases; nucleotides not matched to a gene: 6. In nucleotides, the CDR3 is TGTGCCAGCAGTTTAGGCAGGGGGCTGAGGGGCTACACCTTC. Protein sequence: CASSLGRGLRGYTF.

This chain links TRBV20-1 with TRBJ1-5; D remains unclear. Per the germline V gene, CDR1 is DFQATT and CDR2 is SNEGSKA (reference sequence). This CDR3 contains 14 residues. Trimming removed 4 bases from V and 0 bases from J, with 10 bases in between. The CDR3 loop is CSAINMYSNQPQHF. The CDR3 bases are TGCAGTGCTATCAACATGTATAGCAATCAGCCCCAGCATTTT.

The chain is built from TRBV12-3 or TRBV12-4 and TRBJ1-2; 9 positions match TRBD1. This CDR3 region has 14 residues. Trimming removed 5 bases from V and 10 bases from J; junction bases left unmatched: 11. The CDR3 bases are TGTGCCAGCAGTCTAGGGACAGGGATCGGTGACTACACCTTC. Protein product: CASSLGTGIGDYTF.

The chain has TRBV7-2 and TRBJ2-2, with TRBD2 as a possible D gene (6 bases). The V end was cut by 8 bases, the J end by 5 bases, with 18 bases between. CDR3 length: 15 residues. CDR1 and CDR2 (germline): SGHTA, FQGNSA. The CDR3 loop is CASPAAGLRTGELFF. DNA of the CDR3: TGTGCCAGCCCCGCGGCGGGGCTGCGGACCGGGGAGCTGTTTTTT.

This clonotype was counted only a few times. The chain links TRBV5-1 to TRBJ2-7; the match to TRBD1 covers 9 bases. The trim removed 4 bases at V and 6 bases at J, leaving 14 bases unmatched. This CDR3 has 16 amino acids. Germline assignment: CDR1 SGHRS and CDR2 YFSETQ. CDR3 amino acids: CASSPHYGQGNFEQYF. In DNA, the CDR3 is TGCGCCAGCAGCCCGCATTATGGACAGGGGAATTTCGAGCAGTACTTC.

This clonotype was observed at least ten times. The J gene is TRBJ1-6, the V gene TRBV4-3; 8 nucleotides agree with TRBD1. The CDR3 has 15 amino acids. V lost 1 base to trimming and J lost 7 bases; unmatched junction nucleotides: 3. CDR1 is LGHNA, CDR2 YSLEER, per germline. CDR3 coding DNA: TGCGCCAGCAGCCAAGGGACAGGGTTAAATTCACCCCTCCACTTT. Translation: CASSQGTGLNSPLHF.

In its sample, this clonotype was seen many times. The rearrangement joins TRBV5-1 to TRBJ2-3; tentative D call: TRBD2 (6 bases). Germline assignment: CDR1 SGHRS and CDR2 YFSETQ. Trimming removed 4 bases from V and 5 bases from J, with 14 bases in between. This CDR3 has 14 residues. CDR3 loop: CASSAGSRVDTQYF. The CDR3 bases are TGCGCCAGCAGCGCCGGGAGTCGGGTAGATACGCAGTATTTT.

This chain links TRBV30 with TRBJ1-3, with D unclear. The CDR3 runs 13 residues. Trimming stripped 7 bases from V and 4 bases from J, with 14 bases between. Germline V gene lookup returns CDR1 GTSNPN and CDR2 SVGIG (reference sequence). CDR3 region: CALEVGVGNTIYF. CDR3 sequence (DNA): TGTGCCTTGGAAGTGGGAGTAGGAAACACCATATATTTT.

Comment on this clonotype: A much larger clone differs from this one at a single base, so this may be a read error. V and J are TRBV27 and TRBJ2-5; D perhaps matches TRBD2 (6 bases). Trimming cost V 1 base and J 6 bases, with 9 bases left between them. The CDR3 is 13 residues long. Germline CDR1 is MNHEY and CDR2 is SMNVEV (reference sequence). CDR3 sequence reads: CASSLWGGQTQYF. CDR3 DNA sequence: TGTGCCAGCAGTTTATGGGGAGGACAGACCCAGTACTTC.

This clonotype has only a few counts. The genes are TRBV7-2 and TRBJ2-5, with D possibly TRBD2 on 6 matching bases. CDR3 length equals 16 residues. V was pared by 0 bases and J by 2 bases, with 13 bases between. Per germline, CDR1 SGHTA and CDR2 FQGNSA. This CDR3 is CASSLAGLRWQETQYF. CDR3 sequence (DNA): TGTGCCAGCAGCTTAGCGGGACTCAGGTGGCAAGAGACCCAGTACTTC.

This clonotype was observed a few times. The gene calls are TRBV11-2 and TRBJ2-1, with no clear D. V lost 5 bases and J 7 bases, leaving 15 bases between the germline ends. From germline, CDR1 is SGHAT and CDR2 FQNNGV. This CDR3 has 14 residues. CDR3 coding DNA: TGTGCCAGCAGCCTTTACCTAGTGGGAAATGAGCAGTTCTTC. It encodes CASSLYLVGNEQFF.

CDR3 nucleotide sequence: TGTGCCAGCAGCGTAACCTCTGCCCGGGGGAGTTACACCTTC. This sequence encodes CASSVTSARGSYTF. This chain joins TRBV9 and TRBJ1-2; TRBD1 is a possible D gene (5 bases). V was trimmed by 1 base and J by 11 bases, leaving 18 bases between them. Germline CDR1 SGDLS, CDR2 YYNGEE. The CDR3 loop spans 14 amino acids.

The CDR3 loop reads CASSLHRGGEQYF. In DNA form, the CDR3 reads TGTGCCAGCAGCCTCCACAGGGGTGGGGAGCAGTACTTC. This chain joins TRBV3-1 and TRBJ2-7, with TRBD1 matching 7 bases. Germline lookup yields CDR1 LGHDT and CDR2 YNNKEL (reference sequence). The CDR3 contains 13 residues. V was pared by 4 bases and J by 7 bases, with 7 bases of the junction left unmatched.

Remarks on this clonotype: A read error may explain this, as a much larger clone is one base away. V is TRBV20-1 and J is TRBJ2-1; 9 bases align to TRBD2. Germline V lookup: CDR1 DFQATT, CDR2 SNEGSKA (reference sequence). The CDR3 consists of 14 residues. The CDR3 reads CGAAASGTYNEQFF. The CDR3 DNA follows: TGCGGTGCGGCAGCTAGCGGGACCTACAATGAGCAGTTCTTC.

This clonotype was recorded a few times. The CDR3 here is CSARYGSNNEQFF. Here the CDR3 DNA reads TGCAGTGCTAGATACGGGAGTAACAATGAGCAGTTCTTC. The chain has TRBV20-1 and TRBJ2-1; D perhaps matches TRBD2 (6 bases). The V and J ends lost 2 bases and 5 bases respectively, with 10 bases between them. CDR1 is DFQATT and CDR2 is SNEGSKA in the germline V gene (reference sequence). The CDR3 has 13 amino acids.